This entry lists 19 T cell receptor beta chains sequenced from one sample in a study of cytomegalovirus exposure and HLA in healthy donors. Sequencing used immunoSEQ multiplex PCR; TCRdb keeps in-frame clones, though not all of them. The sample lists tens of thousands of clones; about 94% were seen once. The specimen sequenced was PBMCs. These receptors originate from a young man in good health and CMV-seropositive.

The gene calls are TRBV11-2 and TRBJ2-7, with a weak D call TRBD2 (7 bases). The CDR3 runs 17 residues. CDR1 is SGHAT, CDR2 FQNNGV, per germline. Trimming pared 5 bases from V and 2 bases from J, leaving 22 bases between. The DNA for the CDR3 is TGTGCCAGCAGCCTCTGGGGGGGCCTTTCTGGGCCCTACGAGCAGTACTTC. Translating it yields CASSLWGGLSGPYEQYF.

The chain employs TRBV7-3 and TRBJ2-2; TRBD2 is a possible D gene (6 bases). CDR3 length: 14 residues. Trimming took 2 bases from V and 4 from J, leaving 8 bases between them. Germline CDR1 reads SGHTA; CDR2 reads FQGTGA. The CDR3, as DNA: TGTGCCAGCAGCTTAGGAGGGGCCACCGGGGAGCTGTTTTTT. This translates into CASSLGGATGELFF. Together with reference TRBV7-3 and TRBJ2-2, the CDR3 gives the full variable domain: GAGVSQTPSNKVTEKGKYVELRCDPISGHTALYWYRQSLGQGPEFLIYFQGTGAADDSGLPNDRFFAVRPEGSVSTLKIQRTERGDSAVYLCASSLGGATGELFFGEGSRLTVL.

This rearrangement joins TRBV7-9 to TRBJ1-1, with TRBD1 as a possible D gene (6 bases). Germline values: CDR1 SEHNR, CDR2 FQNEAQ (reference sequence). The CDR3 extends over 14 amino acids. The germline V and J ends were trimmed by 3 bases and 2 bases, with 10 bases remaining between them. CDR3 coding DNA: TGTGCCAGCAGCTTCACGGGACATAACACTGAAGCTTTCTTT. This codes for CASSFTGHNTEAFF.

The chain joins TRBV19 to TRBJ2-5; tentative D call: TRBD2 (6 bases). The CDR3 is 14 amino acids. V lost 6 bases, J lost 5 bases, and 16 bases lay in between. Germline V gene data show CDR1 as LNHDA and CDR2 as SQIVND (reference sequence). CDR3 protein: CASSGLGLAETQYF. The CDR3 nucleotides read TGTGCCAGTAGCGGGTTAGGGCTAGCGGAGACCCAGTACTTC. Full variable domain (missing parts from reference TRBV19 and TRBJ2-5): DGGITQSPKYLFRKEGQNVTLSCEQNLNHDAMYWYRQDPGQGLRLIYYSQIVNDFQKGDIAEGYSVSREKKESFPLTVTSAQKNPTAFYLCASSGLGLAETQYFGPGTRLLVL.

V gene TRBV9 combines with J gene TRBJ2-7; TRBD2 agrees at 12 bases. CDR1 and CDR2 (germline): SGDLS, YYNGEE. The J segment lost 4 bases and the V segment lost 4 bases, leaving 6 bases of the junction unmatched. The CDR3 is 15 residues long. This CDR3 reads CASSPGTSGWYEQYF. CDR3 bases: TGTGCCAGCAGCCCCGGGACTAGCGGGTGGTACGAGCAGTACTTC.

The chain links TRBV6-1 to TRBJ1-1; TRBD1 agrees at 7 bases. The germline V gene encodes CDR1 MNHNS and CDR2 SASEGT. The CDR3 consists of 16 residues. Unmatched junction bases numbered 10, after V lost 2 bases and J lost 4 bases. In DNA, the CDR3 is TGTGCCAGCAGTGAATCGATTCGAGGGGGCGGCACTGAAGCTTTCTTT. This encodes CASSESIRGGGTEAFF.

The V call is TRBV27, the J call TRBJ2-1, with D perhaps matching TRBD1 (5 bases). V lost 1 base and J lost 5, with 6 bases in between. This CDR3 has 13 residues. Germline CDR1 reads MNHEY; CDR2 reads SMNVEV (reference sequence). For the CDR3, the DNA is TGTGCCAGCAGTTTATTAGGGGACAATGAGCAGTTCTTC. Translation gives CASSLLGDNEQFF.

The chain joins TRBV5-6 to TRBJ2-2; TRBD1 aligns across 11 bases. CDR3 length: 16 amino acids. V dropped 4 bases and J dropped 4; count of bases not matched to a gene: 6. CDR1 and CDR2 (germline): SGHDT, YYEEEE. CDR3 protein: CASSRWDRGATGELFF. CDR3 in DNA: TGTGCCAGCAGCCGATGGGACAGGGGGGCCACCGGGGAGCTGTTTTTT.

This clone was observed a single time. The rearrangement links TRBV19 to TRBJ1-1, with D perhaps TRBD1 (5 bases). Trimming cost V 5 bases and J 1 base, with 14 bases left between them. This CDR3 spans 15 amino acids. CDR1 and CDR2 from the germline V gene are LNHDA and SQIVND (reference sequence). CDR3 loop: CASSPGPGGNTEAFF. CDR3 coding DNA: TGTGCCAGTAGTCCTGGACCCGGGGGGAACACTGAAGCTTTCTTT.

This rearrangement joins TRBV30 to TRBJ2-7, with D possibly being TRBD1 (5 bases). V lost 7 bases and J 0 bases, leaving 10 bases between the germline ends. The CDR3 covers 12 residues. Germline values: CDR1 GTSNPN, CDR2 SVGIG (reference sequence). This CDR3 is CAFRQYSYEQYF. The CDR3 DNA follows: TGTGCCTTTAGACAGTACTCCTACGAGCAGTACTTC.

This clone was recorded only once. J is TRBJ2-1 and V is TRBV29-1; 10 bases are a match to TRBD1. CDR1 is SQVTM and CDR2 is ANQGSEA in the germline V gene. The CDR3 loop spans 14 amino acids. Trimming cost V 7 bases and J 7 bases; bases outside gene matches: 10. The CDR3 loop reads CSAVGGTGVNEQFF. DNA of the CDR3: TGCAGCGCGGTGGGTGGGACAGGGGTGAATGAGCAGTTCTTC.

The chain is built from TRBV11-3 and TRBJ2-1, with D possibly matching TRBD2 (6 bases). The V end was cut by 0 bases, the J end by 1 base, with 10 bases between. This CDR3 comprises 16 residues. CDR1 SGHNT and CDR2 YENEEA come from the germline V gene. CDR3 amino acids: CASSLEAGRSYNEQFF. The CDR3, as DNA: TGTGCCAGCAGCTTAGAAGCAGGGAGGTCCTACAATGAGCAGTTCTTC.

The chain employs TRBV11-1 and TRBJ2-7; D perhaps matches TRBD2 (6 bases). V was pared by 2 bases and J by 0 bases, with 11 bases between. The germline CDR1 and CDR2 sequences are SGHAT and FQDESV (reference sequence). The CDR3 contains 15 residues. The CDR3 nucleotides are TGTGCCAGCAGCTTAAGCCCGGGGGTCTCCTACGAGCAGTACTTC. Its translation: CASSLSPGVSYEQYF.

The chain couples TRBV6-6 to TRBJ2-7, with 8 positions matching TRBD2. The CDR3 consists of 13 residues. V shed 4 bases and J 4 bases; nucleotides not matched to a gene: 3. Per germline, CDR1 MNHNY and CDR2 SVGAGI (reference sequence). Written as DNA, the CDR3 is TGTGCCAGCAGTTGGCGGGAGGAGTACGAGCAGTACTTC. As protein: CASSWREEYEQYF.

The V and J genes are TRBV11-3 and TRBJ2-1, with unresolved D. The CDR3 spans 17 residues. Germline CDR1 reads SGHNT; CDR2 reads YENEEA. V dropped 3 bases and J dropped 7 bases, with 22 bases sitting between them. The DNA for the CDR3 is TGTGCCAGCAGCTTCTATTTCCAGTGGGCAATTCAGAATGAGCAGTTCTTC. As protein: CASSFYFQWAIQNEQFF. The variable domain in full, completed from reference TRBV11-3 and TRBJ2-1, reads EAGVVQSPRYKIIEKKQPVAFWCNPISGHNTLYWYLQNLGQGPELLIRYENEEAVDDSQLPKDRFSAERLKGVDSTLKIQPAELGDSAVYLCASSFYFQWAIQNEQFFGPGTRLTVL.

In its sample, this clone was seen once. V usage is TRBV15 and J usage is TRBJ2-5; 7 bases agree with TRBD2. The junction had 19 bases not matched to a gene; V was cut back by 1 base and J by 5 bases. The germline gives CDR1 LNHNV, CDR2 YYDKDF (reference sequence). This CDR3 region has 19 residues. The CDR3, as DNA: TGTGCCACCAGCAGAGCGGGGGTGCTAGCGGTTACCCCGGGGGAGACCCAGTACTTC. Its translation is CATSRAGVLAVTPGETQYF.

The chain joins TRBV20-1 to TRBJ2-5; D possibly corresponds to TRBD1 (5 bases). The DNA matches TRBJ2-7 better at its end, which makes the J call doubtful. This CDR3 contains 11 residues. The germline gives CDR1 DFQATT, CDR2 SNEGSKA (reference sequence). The CDR3 sequence is CSARQGHEQYF. The CDR3 bases are TGCAGTGCTAGACAGGGCCACGAGCAGTACTTC.

J is TRBJ1-4 and V is TRBV11-2; the D is unclear. CDR1 and CDR2 from the germline V gene are SGHAT and FQNNGV. This CDR3 comprises 15 residues. Trimming cost V 2 bases and J 8 bases, with 15 bases left between them. CDR3 nucleotide sequence: TGTGCCAGCAGCTTAAATGGCCGAGGTTACGAAAAACTGTTTTTT. It yields the protein CASSLNGRGYEKLFF.

The V call is TRBV27, the J call TRBJ2-5; D is unclear. Germline V gene data show CDR1 as MNHEY and CDR2 as SMNVEV (reference sequence). The CDR3 is 14 amino acids. V was cut by 4 bases and J by 7 bases, with 16 bases left in between. CDR3 protein: CASSWVLGVGTQYF. The CDR3 DNA follows: TGTGCCAGCAGTTGGGTCCTAGGTGTCGGGACCCAGTACTTC.